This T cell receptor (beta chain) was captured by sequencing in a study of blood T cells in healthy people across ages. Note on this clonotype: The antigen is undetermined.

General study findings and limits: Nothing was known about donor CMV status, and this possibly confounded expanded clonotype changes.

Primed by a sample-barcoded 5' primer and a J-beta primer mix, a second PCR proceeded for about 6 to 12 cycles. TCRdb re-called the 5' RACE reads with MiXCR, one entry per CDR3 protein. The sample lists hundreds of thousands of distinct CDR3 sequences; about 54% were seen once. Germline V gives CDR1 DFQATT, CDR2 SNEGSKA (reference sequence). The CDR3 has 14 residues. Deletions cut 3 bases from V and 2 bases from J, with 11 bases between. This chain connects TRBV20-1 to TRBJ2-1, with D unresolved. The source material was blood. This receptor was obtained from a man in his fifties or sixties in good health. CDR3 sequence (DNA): TGCAGTGCTAGGCCACCTGGCACCTACAATGAGCAGTTCTTC. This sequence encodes CSARPPGTYNEQFF.